This entry features one T cell receptor beta chain sequence. This clone's antigen is unknown. No much larger clone exists at a distance of one base, and base qualities are not known. The data were taken from a study of cytomegalovirus exposure and HLA in healthy donors (dated by TCRdb to about 2017). For the study in its entirety: In an earlier analysis of some 550 of the donors, approximately 260 Gb of sequence data and just under 120 million unique TCR beta sequences from about 179 million T cells were reported. An early release covering about 600 HLA-typed donors comprised about 310 gigabases of sequencing data and about 90 million unique TCR sequences. The study used immunosequencing to profile the T cell repertoires of several hundred subjects and linked those repertoires to cytomegalovirus serostatus. Among 300 to 500 genotyped donors of the cohort, an average of approximately 220,000 unique TCR beta nucleotide sequences was sequenced per donor, of which about 20% were non-productive. Every discovery cohort repertoire had been produced on one sequencing platform. Class I and class II HLA loci were covered by the typing at four-digit resolution. A later genetic analysis used genome-wide SNP genotypes for about three fifths of the roughly 700 donors, treating that subset as a discovery cohort. Because of strong linkage in the cohort, roughly 5 DR-DQ haplotypes were treated as single units for association and clustering. The study aimed to test whether cataloging public T cell receptors could reveal signatures of past pathogen exposure. Donor age, sex, ethnicity and CMV serostatus were compiled together with the repertoire data. A separate validation cohort of more than 100 different subjects was used in addition to the roughly 700-subject first cohort. Rather than drawing on any new phenotypic data, the later analysis identified candidate immune exposures from TCR beta sequences and the way those sequences occurred across donors. To predict cytomegalovirus infection status, the study combined high-throughput TCR immunosequencing, statistical association of individual TCRs with disease status, and machine learning. The genetic ancestry cluster associated with self-reported Caucasian donors included 70% to 85% of the roughly 410 genotyped donors. The number of donors typed differed by locus, with 629-630 for A, B, C, DRB1 and DQB1, approximately 500 for DQA1, 606 for DPA1, and under 490 for DPB1. In a later analysis, previously published TCR beta repertoires from roughly 710 donors were re-analyzed and high-resolution HLA genotyping was added so that TCR occurrence patterns could be studied. To decide whether each TCR beta V gene segment behaved as functional or pseudogenic, an earlier analysis of several hundred of the donors relied on high-throughput TCR beta sequencing.

The full study reports these points: Some IMGT-functional V segments, including TRBV6-2 and TRBV6-3, could not be told apart with the 87-base-pair reads, so those segments were excluded. Cytomegalovirus status was reported to be diagnosed by the classifier with high specificity and sensitivity in both the original and validation cohorts. Most TCR sequences were observed very rarely across donors, whereas some public TCRs were present in many individuals. Because HLA typing was unavailable for some donors at each locus, only the typed subset was used in association tests. In a later analysis, most CMV-associated TCR beta chains were found to appear HLA-restricted, with HLA associations seemingly driven largely by CMV exposure. In a later genetic analysis, a missense DCLRE1C variant was associated with V-gene and J-gene trimming of TCR beta chains, and the association was replicated in an independent cohort. Strong co-occurrence of HLA alleles, especially DR and DQ, made assigning TCR associations to individual alleles difficult. Only TCR beta chains were sequenced in this cohort, and the absence of alpha or paired-chain data limited detectable features. Roughly uniform sequencing depth across donors was assumed in presence/absence analyses, although this assumption may not hold. Because counts were too low, about 17 rarely observed V segments, including chromosome 9 orphons, were excluded from the earlier analysis of 587 of the donors. A few of the identified cytomegalovirus-associated TCR beta chains were confirmed in vitro to be specific for cytomegalovirus antigens. The authors suggested that the approach could potentially be extended to other disease states and immunological phenotypes. Immune exposure information for the cohort was limited to CMV serostatus. In a later analysis, HLA-associated TCR beta chains were found to be more clonally expanded and to have lower generation probabilities than equally common non-associated chains. In an earlier analysis of more than 500 of the donors, most TCR beta V segments appeared in productive rearrangements about 87% or about 30% of the time, broadly matching IMGT annotations. A group of highly shared sequence variants was considered likely to be a technical artifact of the sequencing pipeline. The study gave a list of 150 to 200 TCR beta chains associated with cytomegalovirus. In a later analysis, around 17,000 TCR beta sequences were associated with specific HLA alleles at a false discovery rate of 0.05. A further reported finding was that TCR beta sequences accurately predicted the HLA-A and HLA-B alleles for most subjects in the first cohort. Linkage disequilibrium might explain the correlated functional status among segregating V segments, but an unknown experimental factor could not be excluded. In a later genetic analysis, fewer N-insertions in productive TCRs were reported among donors in an Asian-associated ancestry cluster than the roughly 710-donor mean. According to a later analysis, TCR association rates differed among HLA loci, with DRB1 alleles showing the most associated TCRs and HLA-C alleles showing the fewest. In a later analysis, several top co-occurrence clusters were reported to appear linked to parvovirus B19, influenza, CMV and Epstein-Barr virus.

Spanning cysteine to phenylalanine, the CDR3 consists of 15 amino acids. Left in the record is the CDR3 DNA by itself, 45 bases read in frame from the first base. The junction shows trimming of 0 bases on V and 3 bases on J, and the gene matches do not reach 4 bases of it. Taken from the germline V gene, the CDR1 and CDR2 loops are MNHEY and SVGAGI. Library construction relied on the immunoSEQ multiplex PCR assay. For the multiplex PCR, a mixture combining 60 forward primers for TCR Vbeta segments and 13 reverse primers for TCR Jbeta segments was used. The CDR3 region of rearranged TCR beta genes was amplified from genomic DNA by a multiplex PCR assay. The Illumina HiSeq System was used to sequence the amplified TCR beta libraries as 87-base-pair reads. On the study's bioinformatics: Across the 500 to 850 repertoires, a later analysis counted around 80 million unique TCR beta chains, 9 million to 14 million of which were shared by at least two donors. Raw reads were error-corrected and collapsed into unique sequences by a nearest-neighbor algorithm in which closely related sequences were merged to remove PCR and sequencing errors. To assign V, D and J gene segments, CDR3 sequences were aligned to IMGT reference sequences. Each retained sequence needed at least a six-nucleotide match to both a V gene segment and a J gene segment. A rearrangement counted as productive if the CDR3 had no stop codons and remained in frame with V and J, and every other rearrangement counted as non-productive. Following IMGT convention, CDR3 was defined as the stretch from the second conserved V-encoded cysteine to the conserved J-encoded phenylalanine. Sequences without an unambiguous match to a single V gene segment were excluded from the earlier analysis of several hundred of the donors. In an earlier analysis of 450 to 750 of the donors, a V segment was called functional when productive rearrangements were above 56.7%, and segregating when the standard deviation between donors exceeded 5%. A statistical classification framework was built to diagnose cytomegalovirus status from the catalog of TCR beta chain sequences. V and J gene assignment, in a later analysis, came from comparing TCR nucleotide sequences with IMGT/GENE-DB human TR gene sequences. Using the TCRdist pipeline, a later analysis assigned CDR3 sequences along with most-parsimonious VDJ recombination scenarios. In a later analysis, each TCR beta chain was defined by its CDR3 amino acid sequence together with its V-gene family, and reads lacking a unique V-gene family were excluded. To address suspected cross-contamination and a sequencing artifact, a later analysis removed roughly 640 highly shared, low-generation-probability nucleotide sequences. In a later analysis, a clonal expansion index for each public chain was calculated from normalized within-repertoire ranks of inferred template counts. Generation probabilities in a later analysis came from a VDJ recombination model fitted to out-of-frame rearrangements, and those results were checked against IGoR. A later analysis scored TCR-TCR, TCR-HLA and TCR-CMV co-occurrence with hypergeometric tests, applying a repertoire-size bias correction to TCR pairs. A later analysis estimated false discovery rates by permuting HLA or CMV assignments 20 times. In a later analysis, co-occurring TCRs were grouped using DBSCAN, and TCRdist sequence similarity was added for clustering within HLA-allele-positive subsets. Repertoires with fewer than 30,000 or more than 120,000 public chains, plus five repertoires with anomalous nucleotide sharing, were excluded from co-occurrence clustering. The source is immuneACCESS, and TCRdb retained only in-frame sequences with V and J called. Part of the clones is not carried over; for the studies checked, unresolved V genes explain less than half of this, and the remainder is unexplained. V, J and clone size were drawn from that table, and D and trimming were deduced from the DNA. The sample contains about 160,000 clones, more than 75% of them found a single time. Approximately 1.5% of the sample is taken by the ten largest.

In total, over 600 healthy bone marrow donors made up the cohort. Cohort members were all nominally healthy when sampled, although unrecorded immune exposures were likely present. The donor tested CMV seronegative, placing the donor among the 300 to 400 seronegative members of the cohort. Every donor gave a peripheral blood sample, and the peripheral blood mononuclear cells from that sample were used for TCR beta sequencing. The Qiagen DNeasy Blood Extraction Kit was used to extract genomic DNA from the blood cell samples. This TCR derives from a male donor in good health and CMV-seronegative. Sequenced input: PBMCs. The sequence links TRBV6-5 to TRBJ2-7, with 8 middle bases fitting TRBD2. In nucleotides, the sequence is TGTGCCAGCAGTTACTCGAAGAGCGGGGGCTACGAGCAGTACTTC. This yields the protein CASSYSKSGGYEQYF.